These T cell receptor beta chains were read from a single sample in a study of blood T cell repertoires in COVID-19. Clones were sequenced by immunoSEQ multiplex PCR, and TCRdb holds only the in-frame ones, with some missing. The profile covers about 440,000 clones, with 90% appearing a single time and about 0.6% taken by the ten largest. Sequenced material: PBMCs or T cells enriched from blood (not recorded which). The receptors derive from a young man who had recovered from COVID-19. CDR3s include the opening cysteine and the closing phenylalanine or tryptophan. D genes are given only for firm matches. Rows give clone size only sometimes, using once, few, many, or a class for an expanded clone.

TRBJ2-1 | 15 | . | TRBV29-1 | . | TGCAGCGTTGAGCTAGGAGCCGTCTCCTACAATGAGCAGTTCTTC | CSVELGAVSYNEQFF
TRBJ2-7 | 14 | once | TRBV7-8 | . | TGTGCCAGCAGCTTAGTTGGTAGCACCTACGAGCAGTACTTC | CASSLVGSTYEQYF
TRBJ1-5 | 15 | . | TRBV25-1 | . | TGTGCCAGCAGTCCTCGCGGTAAGGGGAATCAGCCCCAGCATTTT | CASSPRGKGNQPQHF
TRBJ2-1 | 16 | . | TRBV9 | TRBD2 | TGTGCCAGCAGCGTGACTGGGGGACTAGCGGGAGGTGAGCAGTTCTTC | CASSVTGGLAGGEQFF
TRBJ2-5 | 13 | . | TRBV7-9 | . | TGTGCCAGCAGCGGGAGGCTGCAAGAGACCCAGTACTTC | CASSGRLQETQYF
TRBJ1-2 | 13 | few | TRBV19 | TRBD1 | TGTGCCACTCGGGGACAGGGAATACATGGCTACACCTTC | CATRGQGIHGYTF
TRBJ2-3 | 18 | . | TRBV15 | TRBD2 | TGTGCCACCAGCAGCGGACTAGCGGGAGGGGGTGACACAGATACGCAGTATTTT | CATSSGLAGGGDTDTQYF
TRBJ1-2 | 13 | . | TRBV2 | . | TGTGCCAGCTACAGGGTTTCTAACTATGGCTACACCTTC | CASYRVSNYGYTF
TRBJ2-7 | 17 | . | TRBV15 | TRBD1 | TGTGCCACCAGCAGAGGGCGAAAACCCGGGACAGGCCTCGAGCAGTACTTC | CATSRGRKPGTGLEQYF
TRBJ1-1 | 12 | . | TRBV5-4 | . | TGTGCCAGCAGCTTGGTGGCAGGGGAAGCTTTCTTT | CASSLVAGEAFF
TRBJ1-2 | 12 | . | TRBV14 | . | TGTGCCAGCAGCCAAGAAGGCGGTGGCTACACCTTC | CASSQEGGGYTF
TRBJ1-3 | 14 | . | TRBV7-3 | . | TGTGCCAGCAGTCAAACAGGGTCTGGAAACACCATATATTTT | CASSQTGSGNTIYF
TRBJ1-3 | 14 | . | TRBV7-2 | . | TGTGCCAGCAGCTTTTTTGCCCGGGGAAACACCATATATTTT | CASSFFARGNTIYF
TRBJ1-2 | 15 | . | TRBV19 | TRBD1 | TGTGCCAGTAGCATCCCCGGGACAGGTCACTATGGCTACACCTTC | CASSIPGTGHYGYTF
TRBJ1-1 | 13 | . | TRBV6-5 | . | TGTGCCAGCTTGAGGGCCATGAACACTGAAGCTTTCTTT | CASLRAMNTEAFF
TRBJ2-4 | 15 | . | TRBV29-1 | . | TGCAGCGTTGAAACTCGCGGGCCGTCGAGTGGCATTCAGTACTTC | CSVETRGPSSGIQYF
TRBJ1-1 | 14 | . | TRBV5-5 | TRBD1 | TGTGCCAGCAGCTGGGGACAGGTGAACACTGAAGCTTTCTTT | CASSWGQVNTEAFF
TRBJ2-2 | 14 | . | TRBV5-5 | TRBD2 | TGTGCCAGCAGCTTGGTAGCGGGACCCGGGGAGCTGTTTTTT | CASSLVAGPGELFF
TRBJ1-1 | 11 | . | TRBV29-1 | . | TGCAGCGTTGATGCGTACACTGAAGCTTTCTTT | CSVDAYTEAFF
TRBJ2-2 | 17 | . | TRBV27 | TRBD1 | TGTGCCAGCAGCAAAGCCCGGACAGGGGCGTTCACCGGGGAGCTGTTTTTT | CASSKARTGAFTGELFF
TRBJ2-5 | 16 | . | TRBV6-2/TRBV6-3 | . | TGTGCCAGCAGTTCCCGACTGAGCAAACCCGAGGAGACCCAGTACTTC | CASSSRLSKPEETQYF
TRBJ1-2 | 15 | once | TRBV25-1 | . | TGTGCCAGCAGTGCCACCTTGGGAGGGTCCTATGGCTACACCTTC | CASSATLGGSYGYTF
TRBJ2-2 | 16 | . | TRBV2 | TRBD1 | TGTGCCAGCAGCTCCCCGGGACAGGCCCCCACCGGGGAGCTGTTTTTT | CASSSPGQAPTGELFF
TRBJ1-5 | 14 | . | TRBV24-1 | . | TGTGCCACCAGTGATTTGTATAGCAATCAGCCCCAGCATTTT | CATSDLYSNQPQHF
TRBJ2-6 | 16 | . | TRBV9 | . | TGTGCCAGCAGCCCCAGGGTAAGCCCTGGGGCCAACGTCCTGACTTTC | CASSPRVSPGANVLTF
TRBJ1-2 | 14 | . | TRBV4-1 | TRBD1 | TGCGCCAGCAGCCAAGAGACAGGGGACTATGGCTACACCTTC | CASSQETGDYGYTF
TRBJ2-7 | 16 | . | TRBV30 | TRBD1 | TGTGCCTGGAGTGTAAGGACAGGTCTTTCACGCTACGAGCAGTACTTC | CAWSVRTGLSRYEQYF
TRBJ2-7 | 15 | . | TRBV2 | TRBD1 | TGTGCCAGCAGTGAAGAGGGGACAGGGTTTTCTGTGCAGTACTTC | CASSEEGTGFSVQYF
TRBJ2-7 | 11 | . | TRBV20-1 | . | TGCAGTGTCATTGCGCCCTACGAGCAGTACTTC | CSVIAPYEQYF
TRBJ1-5 | 13 | once | TRBV6-5 | . | TGTGCCAGCAGTTACGCGGGCGGAAAGCCCCAGCATTTT | CASSYAGGKPQHF
TRBJ2-7 | 15 | . | TRBV4-1 | TRBD1 | TGCGCCAGCAGCCTGCTTTGGACAGGGACCTACGAGCAGTACTTC | CASSLLWTGTYEQYF
TRBJ1-2 | 12 | once | TRBV2 | TRBD1 | TGTGCCAGCGGGACAGGGCCATATGGCTACACCTTC | CASGTGPYGYTF